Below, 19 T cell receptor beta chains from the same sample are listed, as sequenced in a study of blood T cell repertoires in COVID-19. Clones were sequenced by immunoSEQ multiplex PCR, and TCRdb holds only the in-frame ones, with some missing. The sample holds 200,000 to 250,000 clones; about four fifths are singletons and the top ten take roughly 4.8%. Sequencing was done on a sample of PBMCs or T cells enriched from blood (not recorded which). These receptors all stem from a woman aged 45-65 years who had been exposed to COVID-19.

For the CDR3, the DNA is TGTGCCAGCAGTTTGGGGGACACCGCGAACACCGGGGAGCTGTTTTTT. Its translation: CASSLGDTANTGELFF. The chain couples TRBV6-6 to TRBJ2-2, with D maybe TRBD1 (6 bases). The length of the CDR3 is 16 residues. V was shortened by 4 bases and J by 0 bases, with 12 bases between the two germline ends. Germline CDR1 and CDR2: MNHNY and SVGAGI (reference sequence).

The CDR3 sequence is CAATTGQGASGNTIYF. In DNA, the CDR3 is TGTGCCGCTACTACAGGACAGGGGGCCTCTGGAAACACCATATATTTT. The chain combines TRBV19 with TRBJ1-3, with 11 positions matching TRBD1. Germline V lookup: CDR1 LNHDA, CDR2 SQIVND (reference sequence). The CDR3 has 16 amino acids. J gave up 0 bases and V 11 bases, and 9 bases lay outside the gene matches.

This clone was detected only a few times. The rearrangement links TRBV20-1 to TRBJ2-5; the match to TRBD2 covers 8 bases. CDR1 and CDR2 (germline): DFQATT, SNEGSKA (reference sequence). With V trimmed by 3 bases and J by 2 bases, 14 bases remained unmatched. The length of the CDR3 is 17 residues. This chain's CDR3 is CSASPPLGLAGQETQYF. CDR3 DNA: TGCAGTGCTAGTCCCCCGTTGGGATTAGCGGGGCAAGAGACCCAGTACTTC.

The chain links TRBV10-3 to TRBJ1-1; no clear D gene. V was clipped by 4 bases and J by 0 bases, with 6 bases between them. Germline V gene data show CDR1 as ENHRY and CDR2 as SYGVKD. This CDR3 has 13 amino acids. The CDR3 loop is CAISVLMNTEAFF. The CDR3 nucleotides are TGTGCCATCAGTGTCTTAATGAACACTGAAGCTTTCTTT.

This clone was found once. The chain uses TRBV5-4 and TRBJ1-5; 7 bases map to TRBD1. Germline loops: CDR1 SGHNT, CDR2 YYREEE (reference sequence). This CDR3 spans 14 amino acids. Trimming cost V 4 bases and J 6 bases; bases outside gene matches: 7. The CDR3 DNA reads TGTGCCAGCAGCCTCGACAGGGCCACTCAGCCCCAGCATTTT. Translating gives CASSLDRATQPQHF.

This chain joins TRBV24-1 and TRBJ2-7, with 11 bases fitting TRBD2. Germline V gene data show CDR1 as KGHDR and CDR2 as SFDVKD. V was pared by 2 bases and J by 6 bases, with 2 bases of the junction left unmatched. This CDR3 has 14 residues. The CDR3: CATSDSGTSGEQYF. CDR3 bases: TGTGCCACCAGTGATTCCGGGACTAGCGGCGAGCAGTACTTC.

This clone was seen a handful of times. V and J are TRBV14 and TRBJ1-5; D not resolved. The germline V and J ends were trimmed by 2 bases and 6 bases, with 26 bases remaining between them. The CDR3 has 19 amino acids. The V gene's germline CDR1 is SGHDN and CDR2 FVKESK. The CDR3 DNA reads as TGTGCCAGCAGCCAACAAACCCATCCGGAGTTCGGTAGATTTCAGCCCCAGCATTTT. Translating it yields CASSQQTHPEFGRFQPQHF.

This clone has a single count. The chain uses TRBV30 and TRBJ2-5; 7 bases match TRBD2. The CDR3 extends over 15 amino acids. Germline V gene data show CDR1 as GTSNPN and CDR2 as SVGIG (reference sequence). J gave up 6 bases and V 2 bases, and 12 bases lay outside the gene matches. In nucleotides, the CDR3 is TGTGCCTGGAGTATAATTTGGACTAGAGTGAAGACCCAGTACTTC. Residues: CAWSIIWTRVKTQYF.

This CDR3 reads CASSLNRLNTEAFF. The CDR3 region has the DNA TGTGCCAGCAGCTTAAACAGACTGAACACTGAAGCTTTCTTT. The chain employs TRBV13 and TRBJ1-1; D uncertain. This CDR3 has 14 residues. Germline-derived CDR1 and CDR2 are PRHDT and FYEKMQ (reference sequence). V lost 2 bases, J lost 0 bases, and 7 bases lay in between.

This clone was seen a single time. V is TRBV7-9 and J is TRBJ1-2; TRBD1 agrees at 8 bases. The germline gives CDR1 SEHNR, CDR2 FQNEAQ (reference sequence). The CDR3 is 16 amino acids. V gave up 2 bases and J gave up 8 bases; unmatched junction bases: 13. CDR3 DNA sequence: TGTGCCAGCAGCTTATCGACAGGGGCCCTGAGTGGAGGCTACACCTTC. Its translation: CASSLSTGALSGGYTF.

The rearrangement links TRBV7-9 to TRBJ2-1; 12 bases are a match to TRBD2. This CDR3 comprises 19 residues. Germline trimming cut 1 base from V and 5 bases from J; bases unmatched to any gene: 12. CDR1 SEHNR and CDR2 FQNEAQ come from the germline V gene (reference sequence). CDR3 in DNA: TGTGCCAGCAGCTTAGGGCCCTCTAGCGGGGGGGTTAAAGACAATGAGCAGTTCTTC. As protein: CASSLGPSSGGVKDNEQFF.

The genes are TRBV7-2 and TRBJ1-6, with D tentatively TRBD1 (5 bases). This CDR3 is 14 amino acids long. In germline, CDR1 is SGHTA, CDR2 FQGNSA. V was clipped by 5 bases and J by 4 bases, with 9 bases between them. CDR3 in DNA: TGTGCCAGCAGCCCCGGGACTTATAATTCACCCCTCCACTTT. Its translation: CASSPGTYNSPLHF.

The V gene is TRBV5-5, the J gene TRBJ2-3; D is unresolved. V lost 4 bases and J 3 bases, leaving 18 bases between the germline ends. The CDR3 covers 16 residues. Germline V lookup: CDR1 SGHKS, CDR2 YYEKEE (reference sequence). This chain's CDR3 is CASSPGFRGLTDTQYF. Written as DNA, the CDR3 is TGTGCCAGCAGCCCGGGTTTTCGTGGCCTGACAGATACGCAGTATTTT.

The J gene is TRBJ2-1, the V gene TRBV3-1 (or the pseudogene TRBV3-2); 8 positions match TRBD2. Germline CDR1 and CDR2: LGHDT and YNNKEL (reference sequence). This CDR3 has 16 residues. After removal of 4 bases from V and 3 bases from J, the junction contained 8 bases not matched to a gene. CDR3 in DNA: TGTGCCAGCAGCCCCGTCCGGGGGGGGGACTACAATGAGCAGTTCTTC. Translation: CASSPVRGGDYNEQFF.

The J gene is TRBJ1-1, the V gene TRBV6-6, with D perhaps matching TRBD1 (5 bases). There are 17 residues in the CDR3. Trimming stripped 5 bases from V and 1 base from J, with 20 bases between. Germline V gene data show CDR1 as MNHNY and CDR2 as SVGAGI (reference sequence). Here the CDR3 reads CASSRIEGLNPNTEAFF. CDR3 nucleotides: TGTGCCAGCAGTCGCATCGAGGGACTTAACCCGAACACTGAAGCTTTCTTT.

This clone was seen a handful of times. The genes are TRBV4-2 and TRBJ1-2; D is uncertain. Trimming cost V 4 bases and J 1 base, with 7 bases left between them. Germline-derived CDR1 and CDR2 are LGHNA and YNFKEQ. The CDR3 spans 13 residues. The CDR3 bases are TGTGCCAGCAGCCTCCGAGTTAACTATGGCTACACCTTC. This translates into CASSLRVNYGYTF.

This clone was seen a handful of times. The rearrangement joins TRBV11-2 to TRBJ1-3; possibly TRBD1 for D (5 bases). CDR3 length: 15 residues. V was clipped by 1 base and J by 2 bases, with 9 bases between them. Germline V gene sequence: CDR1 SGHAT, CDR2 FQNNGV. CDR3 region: CASSLAGTTGNTIYF. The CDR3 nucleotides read TGTGCCAGCAGCTTAGCAGGGACTACTGGAAACACCATATATTTT.

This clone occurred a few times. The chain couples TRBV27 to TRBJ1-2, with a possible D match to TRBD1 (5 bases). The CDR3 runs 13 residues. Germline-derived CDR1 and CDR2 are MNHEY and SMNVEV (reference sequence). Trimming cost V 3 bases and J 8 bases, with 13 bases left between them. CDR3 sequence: CASSFREAQGYTF. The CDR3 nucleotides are TGTGCCAGCAGTTTCAGGGAAGCACAAGGCTACACCTTC.

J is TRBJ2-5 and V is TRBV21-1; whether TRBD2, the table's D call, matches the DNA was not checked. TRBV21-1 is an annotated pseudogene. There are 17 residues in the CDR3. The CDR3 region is CASSKAQTSGSQETQYF. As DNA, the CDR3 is TGTGCCAGCAGCAAAGCTCAAACTAGCGGGAGCCAAGAGACCCAGTACTTC.